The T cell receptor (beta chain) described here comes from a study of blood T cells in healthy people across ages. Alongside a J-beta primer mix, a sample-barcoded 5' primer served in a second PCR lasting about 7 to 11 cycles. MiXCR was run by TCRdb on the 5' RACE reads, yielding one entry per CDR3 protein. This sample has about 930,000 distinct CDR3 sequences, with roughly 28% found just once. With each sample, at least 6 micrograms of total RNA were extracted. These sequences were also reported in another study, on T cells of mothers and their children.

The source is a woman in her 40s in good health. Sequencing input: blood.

The chain's CDR3 is CASSQDRSGTGYGYTF. As DNA, the CDR3 is TGCGCCAGCAGCCAAGATCGATCTGGGACAGGGTATGGCTACACCTTC. The chain is built from TRBV4-3 and TRBJ1-2, with 9 bases matching TRBD1. CDR1 LGHNA and CDR2 YSLEER come from the germline V gene. The CDR3 loop spans 16 amino acids. J gave up 5 bases and V 0 bases, and 7 bases lay outside the gene matches.